This T cell receptor beta chain was sequenced for a study of blood T cell repertoires in COVID-19. Across the whole study: Donors in the United States, Italy and Spain gave samples during acute or convalescent COVID-19. In each case, the material was cDNA or gDNA derived from T cells, B-cell-depleted T cells, or PBMCs.

Per the study methods: Estimates of nucleated cell counts were drawn from the amplification of reference gene primers. Sequenced by immunoSEQ multiplex PCR; TCRdb stores in-frame clones only, minus some. That table gives V, J and clone size, and the DNA gave D and trimming. The sample includes around 270,000 clones, over 75% seen only once; the top ten take 2% to 3%. In its sample, this clone was seen once. Germline lookup yields CDR1 MDHEN and CDR2 SYDVKM. The J segment lost 9 bases and the V segment lost 6 bases, leaving 9 bases of the junction unmatched. The CDR3 loop spans 15 amino acids. The chain recombines TRBV28 with TRBJ1-6; 9 bases match TRBD1. Sequences were obtained from peripheral blood. The sequence came from a woman aged 45-65 years with acute or convalescent COVID-19. For the CDR3, the DNA is TGTGCCAGCAGGAGTACACAGGGGGCAGGTTCACCCCTCCACTTT. This translates into CASRSTQGAGSPLHF.